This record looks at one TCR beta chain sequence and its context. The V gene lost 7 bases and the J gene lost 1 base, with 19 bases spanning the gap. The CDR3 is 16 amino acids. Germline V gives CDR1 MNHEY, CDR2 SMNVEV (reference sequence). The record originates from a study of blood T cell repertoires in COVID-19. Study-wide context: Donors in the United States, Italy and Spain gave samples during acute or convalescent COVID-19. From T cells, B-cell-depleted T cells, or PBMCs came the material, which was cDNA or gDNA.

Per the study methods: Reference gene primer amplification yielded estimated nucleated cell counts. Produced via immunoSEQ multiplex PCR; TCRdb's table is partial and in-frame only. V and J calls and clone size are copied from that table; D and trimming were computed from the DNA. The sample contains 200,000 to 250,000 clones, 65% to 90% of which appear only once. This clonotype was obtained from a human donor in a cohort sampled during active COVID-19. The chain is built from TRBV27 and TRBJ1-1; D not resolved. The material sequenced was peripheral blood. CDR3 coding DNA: TGTGCCAGCACCCCCTTCCCCCGGAGGGCGAACACTGAAGCTTTCTTT. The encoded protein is CASTPFPRRANTEAFF.